This T cell receptor (beta chain) emerged from a study of T cells in women clearing cervical HPV infection. For the study at large: Cases: HPV16-related CIN3 or worse on histology, a couple of invasive cancers. Controls were women whose single incident HPV16 infection cleared within 12 months without precancer or cancer.

Germline CDR1 LNHDA, CDR2 SQIVND (reference sequence). This CDR3 region has 17 residues. A note on this clone: Mismatch with germline at one junction end may stem from a read error. The CDR3 end falls 3 residues outside the read, so it is completed with the germline J gene. Other DNA sequences within the sample encode an identical CDR3.

This table comes from immunoSEQ multiplex PCR, and its TCRdb copy is limited to in-frame clones, with some not included. Its clone listing holds 30,000 or so clones. Sequenced: blood buffy coat. The sequence was collected from a woman between 18 and 70 years old with a cervical HPV16 infection that either progressed to CIN3+ or cleared (not recorded which). The chain is built from TRBV19 and TRBJ1-3; 9 positions agree with TRBD1. The CDR3 bases that were read are TGTGCCAGTAGTCCCGAGGGGACAGGGATGCCTGGAAACACT. Protein sequence: CASSPEGTGMPGNT. The whole CDR3 protein is CASSPEGTGMPGNTIYF.